The 12 T cell receptor beta chains reported below all come from one sample, sequenced in a study of neoadjuvant anti-PD-1 for oral cavity cancer. Time point reported: after neoadjuvant nivolumab, at surgical resection. Measured with immunoSEQ multiplex PCR; TCRdb has only the in-frame clones, and not every one. Found here are about 37,000 clones, roughly two fifths of them singletons; the top ten hold more than 15%. Source: tumor tissue, taken after nivolumab (anti-PD-1) treatment. The receptors originated from a person between 40 and 85 years old with oral cavity squamous cell carcinoma.

The chain couples TRBV7-9 to TRBJ1-5; D call uncertain. V was pared by 8 bases and J by 3 bases, with 11 bases between. The germline V gene encodes CDR1 SEHNR and CDR2 FQNEAQ (reference sequence). The CDR3 length is 13 residues. In DNA, the CDR3 is TGTGCCAGCGGTTTGACCGCCAATCAGCCCCAGCATTTT. It is translated as CASGLTANQPQHF.

Only a few counts were recorded for this clone. Other DNA sequences in this specimen translate into the identical CDR3. The rearrangement joins TRBV6-4 to TRBJ2-3; either TRBD1 or TRBD2 may supply D (6 bases each). The germline CDR1 and CDR2 sequences are MRHNA and SNTAGT. With 8 bases removed from V and 3 bases from J, the gap between germline ends came to 12 bases. The CDR3 loop spans 13 amino acids. As DNA, the CDR3 is TGTGCCAGCGGGGCGGGACATACAGATACGCAGTATTTT. Protein product: CASGAGHTDTQYF.

By sample share, this clone is medium-sized. This chain joins TRBV5-1 and TRBJ2-3; D not certain. The V and J ends lost 2 bases and 3 bases respectively, with 4 bases between them. The CDR3 totals 12 residues. The germline CDR1 and CDR2 sequences are SGHRS and YFSETQ. CDR3 bases: TGCGCCAGCAGCTTCTTTACAGATACGCAGTATTTT. As protein: CASSFFTDTQYF.

In its sample, this clone was seen a few times. The rearrangement joins TRBV6-4 to TRBJ1-2; D ambiguous. Trimming cost V 4 bases and J 7 bases, with 13 bases left between them. The V gene's germline CDR1 is MRHNA and CDR2 SNTAGT. This CDR3 is built from 13 residues. CDR3 in amino acids: CASSAGPRAGYTF. CDR3 in DNA: TGTGCCAGCAGTGCAGGTCCCCGAGCTGGCTACACCTTC.

Within the sample, this clone is medium-sized. V gene TRBV28 combines with J gene TRBJ1-2; maybe TRBD1 (6 bases). Trimming removed 5 bases at V and 0 bases at J, with 25 bases between. CDR3 length: 19 residues. Germline V gene sequence: CDR1 MDHEN, CDR2 SYDVKM. The chain's CDR3 is CASSTGKGLLLGANYGYTF. CDR3 nucleotides: TGTGCCAGCAGTACAGGGAAGGGACTTCTCCTAGGGGCTAACTATGGCTACACCTTC.

This clone was counted many times. The chain links TRBV28 to TRBJ2-7, with 7 nucleotides matching TRBD1. This CDR3 is built from 15 residues. Trimming at V came to 6 bases and at J to 1 base, leaving 9 bases not matched to a gene. The germline V gene has CDR1 MDHEN and CDR2 SYDVKM. The CDR3 reads CASSSFRTGSYEQYF. DNA for the CDR3: TGTGCCAGCAGCTCCTTCCGGACAGGATCCTACGAGCAGTACTTC. The full variable domain, rest sourced from reference TRBV28 and TRBJ2-7, is DVKVTQSSRYLVKRTGEKVFLECVQDMDHENMFWYRQDPGLGLRLIYFSYDVKMKEKGDIPEGYSVSREKKERFSLILESASTNQTSMYLCASSSFRTGSYEQYFGPGTRLTVT.

This clone has a count of ten or more. The CDR3 spells CASTGQGGAYGYTF. As DNA, the CDR3 is TGTGCCAGCACCGGACAGGGCGGGGCCTATGGCTACACCTTC. This chain joins TRBV6-5 and TRBJ1-2; TRBD1 matches 8 bases. Losses at the gene ends were 7 bases for V and 4 bases for J; bases not matched to a gene: 8. The germline CDR1 and CDR2 sequences are MNHEY and SVGAGI. This CDR3 is 14 amino acids long.

The chain carries TRBV2 and TRBJ2-7; possible D gene TRBD1, 6 bases. This CDR3 has 14 amino acids. The ends were cut back, 7 bases at V and 5 bases at J, with 18 bases in the middle. The germline CDR1 and CDR2 sequences are SNHLY and FYNNEI. The CDR3 nucleotides read TGTGCCAGCACCCGGGGACATACCGTGGACGAGCAGTACTTC. Translated, it gives CASTRGHTVDEQYF.

This clone is labeled as medium-sized. This rearrangement joins TRBV19 to TRBJ1-5; possible D gene TRBD1, 5 bases. The germline CDR1 and CDR2 sequences are LNHDA and SQIVND (reference sequence). Trimming shortened V by 7 bases and J by 6 bases, and 19 bases separated the two germline ends. The length of the CDR3 is 15 residues. The CDR3 DNA reads as TGTGCCAGTAAAGCACAGGAGGTCGTTAGTCAGCCCCAGCATTTT. Protein: CASKAQEVVSQPQHF.

The chain employs TRBV9 and TRBJ1-1; 10 bases are shared with TRBD1. The CDR3 totals 14 residues. CDR1 is SGDLS and CDR2 is YYNGEE in the germline V gene. V shed 3 bases, J shed 1 base, and the junction held 0 bases outside the gene matches. The CDR3 loop reads CASSGDRGNTEAFF. The CDR3 nucleotides are TGTGCCAGCAGCGGGGACAGGGGGAACACTGAAGCTTTCTTT.

This clone was detected many times. This chain links TRBV18 with TRBJ2-7, with D possibly TRBD1 on 6 matching bases. The CDR3 has 14 amino acids. Looked up from germline, CDR1 is KGHSH and CDR2 is LQKENI. The V and J ends lost 3 bases and 2 bases respectively, with 11 bases between them. The CDR3 nucleotides are TGTGCCAGCTCACCGGGGGACAATCCCTACGAGCAGTACTTC. The encoded protein is CASSPGDNPYEQYF.

This clone has just a few counts. J is TRBJ1-2 and V is TRBV19, with a tentative D call TRBD1 (6 bases). This CDR3 is 16 amino acids long. V was trimmed by 0 bases and J by 4 bases, leaving 15 bases between them. The germline gives CDR1 LNHDA, CDR2 SQIVND (reference sequence). This CDR3 is CASSIDRGDTGYGYTF. For the CDR3, the DNA is TGTGCCAGTAGTATAGATCGGGGGGACACCGGCTATGGCTACACCTTC.